The 8 T cell receptor beta chains in this list originate from one sample, sequenced in a study of cytomegalovirus exposure and HLA in healthy donors. The assay was immunoSEQ multiplex PCR, and TCRdb's table has in-frame clones only and misses some. Of roughly 300,000 clones listed, 86% are singletons. The sample comprised PBMCs. The origin of the receptors is a woman aged 18-35 years in good health and CMV-seronegative.

J is TRBJ2-1 and V is TRBV27, with TRBD1 identical over 9 bases. V lost 5 bases, J lost 5 bases, and 4 bases stayed unmatched. This CDR3 contains 14 residues. From germline, CDR1 is MNHEY and CDR2 SMNVEV (reference sequence). CDR3 in amino acids: CASSEQGADNEQFF. For the CDR3, the DNA is TGTGCCAGCAGTGAACAGGGGGCAGACAATGAGCAGTTCTTC.

The V gene is TRBV7-9, the J gene TRBJ1-4; D is unresolved. Germline V gives CDR1 SEHNR, CDR2 FQNEAQ (reference sequence). The V end was cut by 0 bases, the J end by 6 bases, with 11 bases between. The CDR3 loop spans 15 amino acids. CDR3 residues: CASSLALETHEKLFF. Here the CDR3 DNA reads TGTGCCAGCAGCTTAGCGCTAGAGACCCATGAAAAACTGTTTTTT.

In nucleotides, the CDR3 is TGCGCCAGCAGGCCTAGCGGGAGGGATAAAAACATTCAGTACTTC. Encoded protein: CASRPSGRDKNIQYF. The rearrangement links TRBV5-1 to TRBJ2-4, with 12 bases identical to TRBD2. The length of the CDR3 is 15 residues. Germline trimming cut 5 bases from V and 4 bases from J; bases unmatched to any gene: 4. Germline V gene lookup returns CDR1 SGHRS and CDR2 YFSETQ.

The V and J genes are TRBV19 and TRBJ2-3; a weak D match, TRBD2 (6 bases). The length of the CDR3 is 14 residues. Trimming pared 3 bases from V and 1 base from J, leaving 8 bases between. Germline assignment: CDR1 LNHDA and CDR2 SQIVND (reference sequence). In nucleotides, the CDR3 is TGTGCCAGTAGTATGGGACTTCGCACAGATACGCAGTATTTT. Protein product: CASSMGLRTDTQYF. Drawing the rest from reference TRBV19 and TRBJ2-3, the complete variable domain is DGGITQSPKYLFRKEGQNVTLSCEQNLNHDAMYWYRQDPGQGLRLIYYSQIVNDFQKGDIAEGYSVSREKKESFPLTVTSAQKNPTAFYLCASSMGLRTDTQYFGPGTRLTVL.

The V gene is TRBV6-5, the J gene TRBJ1-2, with unresolved D. The V gene lost 0 bases and the J gene lost 5 bases, with 16 bases spanning the gap. Germline lookup yields CDR1 MNHEY and CDR2 SVGAGI. This CDR3 has 16 amino acids. Written as DNA, the CDR3 is TGTGCCAGCAGTTACTCTCGGGGAGTGCCTAGGTATGGCTACACCTTC. Protein: CASSYSRGVPRYGYTF.

The rearrangement links TRBV5-1 to TRBJ2-7; D is perhaps TRBD1 (6 bases). Trimming cost V 2 bases and J 3 bases, with 15 bases left between them. CDR1 is SGHRS, CDR2 YFSETQ, per germline. The CDR3 is made up of 15 amino acids. The CDR3 sequence: CASSFGQLALYEQYF. The CDR3 DNA reads TGCGCCAGCAGCTTTGGACAGTTGGCCCTCTACGAGCAGTACTTC. The full variable domain, rest sourced from reference TRBV5-1 and TRBJ2-7, is KAGVTQTPRYLIKTRGQQVTLSCSPISGHRSVSWYQQTPGQGLQFLFEYFSETQRNKGNFPGRFSGRQFSNSRSEMNVSTLELGDSALYLCASSFGQLALYEQYFGPGTRLTVT.

The chain employs TRBV4-2 and TRBJ2-1; 8 nucleotides match TRBD2. The CDR3 extends over 15 amino acids. CDR1 is LGHNA, CDR2 YNFKEQ, per germline. J was trimmed by 7 bases and V by 0 bases; bases with no gene match: 5. As DNA, the CDR3 is TGTGCCAGCAGCCAAGACCAGCGGGAGATTAATGAGCAGTTCTTC. It encodes CASSQDQREINEQFF.

The V and J genes are TRBV7-2 and TRBJ1-1; D may be TRBD1 (5 bases). Germline lookup yields CDR1 SGHTA and CDR2 FQGNSA. CDR3 length: 12 amino acids. V was trimmed by 4 bases and J by 7 bases, leaving 10 bases between them. The CDR3 DNA is TGTGCCAGCAGCTCCTCGGGGGTTGAAGCTTTCTTT. Its translation: CASSSSGVEAFF.